This T cell receptor (beta chain) was obtained from a study of glioma-infiltrating T cells. Germline V gives CDR1 KGHSH, CDR2 LQKENI. The CDR3 is 14 residues long. The ends were cut back, 1 base at V and 3 bases at J, with 9 bases in the middle. TCR alpha and beta CDR3 regions were amplified from RNA using iRepertoire nested multiplex PCR. For one-step reverse transcription and amplification, 100-400 ng of tissue mRNA or PBMC total RNA was used. TCRdb itself ran the multiplex PCR reads through MiXCR, one entry per CDR3 protein. The repertoire has approximately 93,000 distinct CDR3 sequences, 40% of them found once; the top ten carry 30% to 40%. This clonotype has a count of ten or more. The antigen remains undetermined. Findings and limits, study-wide: Gliomas, especially low-grade, showed above-expected tissue-blood divergence; non-neoplastic patients showed below. CDR3 overlap between tissue and blood was very small.

The V call is TRBV18, the J call TRBJ1-1, with D perhaps matching TRBD1 (6 bases). The receptor comes from a human donor with low-grade glioma or glioblastoma, undergoing nonglioma brain surgery, or in good health (not recorded which). Sequencing was performed on glioma tissue, nonneoplastic brain tissue, or PBMCs (not recorded which). CDR3 nucleotide sequence: TGTGCCAGCTCACCACGACAGGACCACACTGAAGCTTTCTTT. Translation: CASSPRQDHTEAFF.